This T cell receptor beta chain was observed in a study of response to subunit inactivated influenza vaccine. TCRdb itself ran the RT-PCR reads through MiXCR, one entry per CDR3 protein. The top ten clones hold around 9.6% of a sample with 500,000 to 600,000 distinct CDR3 sequences, 10% to 15% of them seen once. The CDR3 is 15 residues long. With V trimmed by 4 bases and J by 1 base, 6 bases remained unmatched. Germline lookup yields CDR1 SGHDN and CDR2 FVKESK. Study-wide results and limits: It was suggested by the authors that few new T cells are recruited by each seasonal influenza vaccination.

Turning to this clonotype: Its antigen is unknown.

This clonotype was sampled from a man between 45 and 60 years old who received an inactivated influenza vaccine. Sequencing used PBMCs from blood, obtained on the day of vaccination. The chain has TRBV14 and TRBJ1-2, with 7 bases lining up with TRBD1. Written as DNA, the CDR3 is TGTGCCAGCAGCCCGTGGACAGGAGATAACTATGGCTACACCTTC. Protein product: CASSPWTGDNYGYTF.